This T cell receptor beta chain originates from a study of shared clonotypes between healthy human individuals. Study results and caveats: Unshared clonotypes carried lower generation probabilities than those common to all four donors. Researchers found naive subsets generally carried larger estimated richness than memory subsets.

It was approximately 0.2 ug DNA, 31,000 or so T cell genomes, that sorted-subset replicate PCRs used. This table comes from immunoSEQ multiplex PCR, and its TCRdb copy is limited to in-frame clones, with some not included. The sample carries 630,000 or so clones, 95% to 98% recorded once. Naive-designated CD8 cells lacked CD45RO, were positively enriched for CCR7, and omitted terminally differentiated effector memory CD45RA+ cells. To note about this clone: As yet, its antigen is unknown.

The material sequenced was naive CD8+ T cells sorted from blood. The source of this sequence is a man aged 25-45 years in good health.

CDR3 sequence (DNA): TGTGCCAGCAGTTACGGGGGTCCCAGCGAGCAGTACTTC. The encoded protein is CASSYGGPSEQYF. The chain has TRBV6-5 and TRBJ2-7; D may be TRBD1 or TRBD2 (5 bases each). Germline V gene lookup returns CDR1 MNHEY and CDR2 SVGAGI. V was cut by 2 bases and J by 6 bases, with 11 bases left in between. The CDR3 consists of 13 residues.